This T cell receptor beta chain derives from a study of Graves' ophthalmopathy and Graves' hyperthyroidism (dated by TCRdb to 2017 to 2018). For the wider study: Peripheral blood was collected at initial diagnosis, before any treatment. An independent validation cohort was composed of around 19 hyperthyroidism patients and 17 patients who later progressed from hyperthyroidism to ophthalmopathy. In total, approximately 140 blood samples were TCR-sequenced: 40 to 45 ophthalmopathy, around 75 hyperthyroidism and some 17 hyperthyroidism-to-ophthalmopathy patients. Once sampling was done, hyperthyroidism patients were given methimazole at a starting dose of 30 mg daily, while ophthalmopathy patients were given high-dose intravenous methylprednisolone. The approximately 100 discovery patients were divided at random into training and test sets in a 7:3 ratio. A discovery set of about 99 patients (under 45 ophthalmopathy, approximately 58 stable hyperthyroidism) was enrolled to explore V-J signatures distinguishing ophthalmopathy from hyperthyroidism. To tell Graves' ophthalmopathy apart from Graves' hyperthyroidism, and to predict which patients would progress to ophthalmopathy, the study relied on TCR beta repertoire signatures. In five to seven hyperthyroidism patients, T-cell repertoires of thyroid tissue and blood were compared.

The CDR3 measures 15 amino acids from cysteine to phenylalanine. Only the CDR3 region is kept as DNA, spanning 45 bases read in frame from base 1. V is reduced by 3 bases and J by 7 bases, leaving a spacing of 16 bases between them. For repertoire sequencing, the TCR beta CDR3 regions were amplified from RNA transcripts. The first round was an RT-PCR using HTBI primers with the Qiagen OneStep RT-PCR kit, and this first round was followed by a second-round multiplex PCR, then size selection and purification. Libraries were sequenced paired-end with 100 bp reads on an Illumina HiSeq2000. On the authors' methods: Reads were processed with SOAPnuke, discarding reads with adapters, uncalled bases, mean Phred below 15, or no exact constant-primer or identifier match. COPE v1.2.5 was used to merge high-quality paired reads. Unique nucleotide sequences were defined as clonotypes and aligned to IMGT TRB V, D and J references using MiTCR v1.1. Analysis was restricted to V-J combinations with a frequency above 0.0001, which covered just over 98% of repertoires. For each V-J combination, a TCR clonal expansion and chaos score was defined as the ratio of F50 clonal expansion to chaos observed in the TCRdist matrix. Welch's t-statistics and random forest were used to narrow the features down to 13 V-J combinations, which were then fed into a naive Bayes classifier. The similarity between thyroid and blood repertoires was quantified using the Morisita-Horn index. The public reads were reanalyzed by TCRdb: fastp trimming at Q25, MiXCR alignment, in-frame beta chains only. Records with the same CDR3 protein are collapsed into one entry carrying the most frequent genes and DNA. The V and J calls, along with clone size, are taken from TCRdb and not from the paper's own processing. The sample contains just over 600,000 distinct CDR3 sequences, approximately 22% of them found a single time. Approximately 6.9% of the sample lies in the top ten.

Hyperthyroidism was considered stable if no progression to ophthalmopathy occurred within 18 months of follow-up. The hyperthyroidism patients were 18 to 65 years old and newly diagnosed, with a disease duration of less than 2 months. Patients were excluded if they had other autoimmune diseases, uncontrolled infections, pregnancy or lactation. Diagnosis was based on clinical symptoms, serum thyroxine, TRAb, thyroid ultrasound and orbital computed tomography. PBMCs were isolated from around 10 ml of fresh peripheral blood by Ficoll-Paque density gradient centrifugation. Total RNA was extracted with Trizol reagent and quality-checked on an Agilent 2100 Bioanalyzer. General conclusions and limits of the study: Most of the expanded thyroid clonotypes with a frequency above 0.001 were also detected in blood, and it was suggested that the thyroid immune response may be reflected by blood repertoires. In validation, the model predicted ophthalmopathy progression with about 71% sensitivity and approximately 72% specificity; approximately 12 predicted patients were CT-confirmed with GO in a median of about 7.1 months. In cross-validation, the 13-signature model distinguished ophthalmopathy from stable hyperthyroidism with less than 90% sensitivity and approximately 81% specificity, while in the test set the corresponding values were roughly 80% and 75%. No statistical method was used to predetermine the sample size, and group allocation was not hidden from the investigators.

This clonotype was seen ten or more times. Its antigen is unknown. No base quality information exists; no much larger clone differs at one position. This clonotype originated in a young woman with stable Graves' hyperthyroidism. Some clones in this sample may be carry-over from other donors' samples. Donor details come from another sample of the same person, matched by shared clones. Recombination connected TRBV12-3 or TRBV12-4 to TRBJ1-5, with a tentative D gene TRBD1 over 5 matching bases. The sample comprised peripheral blood. CDR3 region: CASSLGGGLGQPQHF. The DNA sequence is given as TGTGCCAGCAGTTTGGGGGGAGGGTTGGGGCAGCCCCAGCATTTT.